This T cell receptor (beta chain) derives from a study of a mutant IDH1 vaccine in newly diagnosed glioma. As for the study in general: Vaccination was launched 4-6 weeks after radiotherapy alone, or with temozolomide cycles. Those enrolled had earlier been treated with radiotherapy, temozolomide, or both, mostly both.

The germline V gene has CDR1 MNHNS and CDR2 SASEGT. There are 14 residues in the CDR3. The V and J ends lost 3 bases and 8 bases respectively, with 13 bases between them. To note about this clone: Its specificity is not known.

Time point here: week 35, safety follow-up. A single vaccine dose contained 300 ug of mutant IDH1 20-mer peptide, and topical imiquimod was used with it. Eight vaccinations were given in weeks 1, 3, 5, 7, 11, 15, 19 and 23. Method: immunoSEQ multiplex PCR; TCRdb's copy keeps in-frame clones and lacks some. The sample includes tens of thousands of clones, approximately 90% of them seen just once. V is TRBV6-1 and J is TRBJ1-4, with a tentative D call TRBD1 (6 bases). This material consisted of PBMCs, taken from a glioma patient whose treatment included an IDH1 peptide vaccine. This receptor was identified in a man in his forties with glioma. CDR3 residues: CASSEGQGLEKLFF. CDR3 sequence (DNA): TGTGCCAGCAGTGAGGGGCAGGGGCTCGAAAAACTGTTTTTT.